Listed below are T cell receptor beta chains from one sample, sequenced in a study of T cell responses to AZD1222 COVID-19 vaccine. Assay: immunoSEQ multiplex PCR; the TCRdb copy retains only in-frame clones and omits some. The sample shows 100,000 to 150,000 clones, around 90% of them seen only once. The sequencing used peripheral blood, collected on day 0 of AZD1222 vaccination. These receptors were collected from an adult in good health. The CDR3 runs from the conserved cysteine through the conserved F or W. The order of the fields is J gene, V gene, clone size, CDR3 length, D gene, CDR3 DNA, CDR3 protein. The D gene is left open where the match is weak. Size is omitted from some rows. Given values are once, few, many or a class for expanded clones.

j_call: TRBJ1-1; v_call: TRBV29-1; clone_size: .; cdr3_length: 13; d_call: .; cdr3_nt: TGCAGCGTTGAAAGGGGTCAGGGTACTGAAGCTTTCTTT; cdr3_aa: CSVERGQGTEAFF
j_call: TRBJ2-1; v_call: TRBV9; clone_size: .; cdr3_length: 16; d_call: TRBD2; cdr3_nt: TGTGCCAGCAGCGCCGGGACTAGCGGGGCTTACAATGAGCAGTTCTTC; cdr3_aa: CASSAGTSGAYNEQFF
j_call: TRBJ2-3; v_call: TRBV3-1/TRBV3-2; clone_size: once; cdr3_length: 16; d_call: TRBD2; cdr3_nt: TGTGCCAGCAGCCAAGAAATTAGAAGCGGGAGTGATACGCAGTATTTT; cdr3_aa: CASSQEIRSGSDTQYF
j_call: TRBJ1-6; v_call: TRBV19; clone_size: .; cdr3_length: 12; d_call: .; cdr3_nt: TGTGGCAGTCGACAGATGAATTCACCCCTCCACTTT; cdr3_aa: CGSRQMNSPLHF
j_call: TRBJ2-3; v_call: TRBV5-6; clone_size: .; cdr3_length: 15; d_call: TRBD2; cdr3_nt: TGTGCCACTAATAGCGGGAGGGCCCTCGCAGATACGCAGTATTTT; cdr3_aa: CATNSGRALADTQYF
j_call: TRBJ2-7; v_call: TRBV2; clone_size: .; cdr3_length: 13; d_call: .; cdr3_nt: TGTGCCAGCAGTGTTAACAGGGAAAACGAGCAGTACTTC; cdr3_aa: CASSVNRENEQYF
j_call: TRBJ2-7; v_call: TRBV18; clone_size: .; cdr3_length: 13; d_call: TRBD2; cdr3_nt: TGTGCCAGCTCACCGGGACTAGCGGACGAGCAGTACTTC; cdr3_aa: CASSPGLADEQYF
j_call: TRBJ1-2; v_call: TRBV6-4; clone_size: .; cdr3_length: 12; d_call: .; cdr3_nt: TGTGCCAGCAGTGATTATTACTATGGCTACACCTTC; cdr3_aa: CASSDYYYGYTF
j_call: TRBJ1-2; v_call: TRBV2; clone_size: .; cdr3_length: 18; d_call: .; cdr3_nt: TGTGCCAGCAGCCCCCCTACAGGGAGGGTCCTTTTTAACTATGGCTACACCTTC; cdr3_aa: CASSPPTGRVLFNYGYTF
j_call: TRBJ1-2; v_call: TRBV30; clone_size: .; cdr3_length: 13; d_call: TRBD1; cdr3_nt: TGTGCCCAACGACCGACAGGGCTACGTGGCTACACCTTC; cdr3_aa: CAQRPTGLRGYTF
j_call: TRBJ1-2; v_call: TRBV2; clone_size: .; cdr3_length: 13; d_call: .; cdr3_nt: TGTGCCAGCAGTGAAGCCGGGGTTGATGGCTACACCTTC; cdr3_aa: CASSEAGVDGYTF
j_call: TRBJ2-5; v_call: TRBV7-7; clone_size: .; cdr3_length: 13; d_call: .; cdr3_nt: TGTGCCAGCAGCTCCCAGACCCAAGAGACCCAGTACTTC; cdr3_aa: CASSSQTQETQYF
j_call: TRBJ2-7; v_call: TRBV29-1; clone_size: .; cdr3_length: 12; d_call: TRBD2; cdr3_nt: TGCAGCGTTGACCAGGGAGGGAGCGAGCAGTACTTC; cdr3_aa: CSVDQGGSEQYF
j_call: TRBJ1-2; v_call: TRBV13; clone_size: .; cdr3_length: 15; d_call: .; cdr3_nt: TGTGCCAGCAGCTTAGGCCTAGTGGGAACCTATGGCTACACCTTC; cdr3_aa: CASSLGLVGTYGYTF
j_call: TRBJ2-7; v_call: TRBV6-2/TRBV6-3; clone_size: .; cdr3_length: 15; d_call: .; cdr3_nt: TGTGCCAGCAGTTACTCTAGCGGACCGTTCTACGAGCAGTACTTC; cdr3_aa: CASSYSSGPFYEQYF
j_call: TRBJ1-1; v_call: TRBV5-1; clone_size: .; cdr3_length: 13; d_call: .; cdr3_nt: TGCGCCAGCAGCTTGGGGGCGCACACTGAAGCTTTCTTT; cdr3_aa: CASSLGAHTEAFF
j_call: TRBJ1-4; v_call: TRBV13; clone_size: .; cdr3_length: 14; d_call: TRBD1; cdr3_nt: TGTGCCAGCAGTCGGACAGGGCTTAATGAAAAACTGTTTTTT; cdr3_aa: CASSRTGLNEKLFF
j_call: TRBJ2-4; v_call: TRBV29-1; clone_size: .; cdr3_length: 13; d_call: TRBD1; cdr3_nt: TGTAGCGTTCGGACAGGGGCCCAAAACATTCAGTACTTC; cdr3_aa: CSVRTGAQNIQYF
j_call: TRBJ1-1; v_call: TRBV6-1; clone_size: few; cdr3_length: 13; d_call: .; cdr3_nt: TGTGCCAGCAGTGAGAGGGAAAACACTGAAGCTTTCTTT; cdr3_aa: CASSERENTEAFF
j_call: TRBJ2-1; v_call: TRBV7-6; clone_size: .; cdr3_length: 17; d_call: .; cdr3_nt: TGTGCCAGCAGCTTAAAAGAGGCGGGAATACGATACAATGAGCAGTTCTTC; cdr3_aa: CASSLKEAGIRYNEQFF
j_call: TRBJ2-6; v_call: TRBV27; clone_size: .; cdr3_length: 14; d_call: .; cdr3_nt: TGTGCCAGCACTCCGGGCTCTGGGGCCAACGTCCTGACTTTC; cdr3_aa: CASTPGSGANVLTF
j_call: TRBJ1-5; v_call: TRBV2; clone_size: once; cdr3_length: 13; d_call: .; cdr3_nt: TGTGCCAGCAGTGAGTACAGAGGGCAGCCCCAGCATTTT; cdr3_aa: CASSEYRGQPQHF
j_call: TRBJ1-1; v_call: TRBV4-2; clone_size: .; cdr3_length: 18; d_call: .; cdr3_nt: TGTGCCAGCAGCCAAAGGGGGATCCTTCAGGGTCGGGTCACTGAAGCTTTCTTT; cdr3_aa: CASSQRGILQGRVTEAFF
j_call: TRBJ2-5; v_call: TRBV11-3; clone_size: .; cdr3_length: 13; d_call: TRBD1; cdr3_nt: TGTGCCAGCAGCTCTATGACAGGGGAGACCCAGTACTTC; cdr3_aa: CASSSMTGETQYF
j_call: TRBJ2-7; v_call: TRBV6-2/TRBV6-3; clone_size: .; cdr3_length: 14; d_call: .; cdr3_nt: TGTGCCAGCAGTTTCGGGACGGGGATCTCCGAGCAGTACTTC; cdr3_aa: CASSFGTGISEQYF
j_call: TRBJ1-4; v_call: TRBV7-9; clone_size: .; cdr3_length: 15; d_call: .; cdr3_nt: TGTGCCAGCAGCTTAGAAGGGTTCAGTAGTGAAAAACTGTTTTTT; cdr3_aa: CASSLEGFSSEKLFF
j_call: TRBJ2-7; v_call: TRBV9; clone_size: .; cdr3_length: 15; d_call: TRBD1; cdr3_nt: TGTGCCAGCAGCGCTACCGGGACAGGGTCGTACGAGCAGTACTTC; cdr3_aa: CASSATGTGSYEQYF
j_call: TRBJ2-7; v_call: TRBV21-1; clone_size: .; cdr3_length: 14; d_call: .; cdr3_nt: TGTGCCAGCAGCAAAGTACAGGGTGTCTACGAGCAGTACTTC; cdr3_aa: CASSKVQGVYEQYF
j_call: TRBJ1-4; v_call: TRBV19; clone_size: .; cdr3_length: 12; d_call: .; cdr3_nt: TGTGCCAGTAGTATTCTGAATGAAAAACTGTTTTTT; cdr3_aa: CASSILNEKLFF
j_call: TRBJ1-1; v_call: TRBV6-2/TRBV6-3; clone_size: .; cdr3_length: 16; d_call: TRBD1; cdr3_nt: TGTGCCAGCAGCGTGGACAGGGGGCTCTTTAACACTGAAGCTTTCTTT; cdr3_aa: CASSVDRGLFNTEAFF
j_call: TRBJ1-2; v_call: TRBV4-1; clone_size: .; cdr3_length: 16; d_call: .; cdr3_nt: TGCGCCAGCAGCCAAGTTACTAATGGGGGAATCGGTGGCTACACCTTC; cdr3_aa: CASSQVTNGGIGGYTF
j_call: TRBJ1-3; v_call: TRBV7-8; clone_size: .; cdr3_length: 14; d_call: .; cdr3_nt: TGTGCCAGCAGCTTAGGGACAGAGGGCGGCACCATATATTTT; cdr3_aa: CASSLGTEGGTIYF
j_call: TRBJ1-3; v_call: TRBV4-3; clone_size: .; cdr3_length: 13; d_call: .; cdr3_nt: TGCGCCAGCAGCCAACCCCGCGAAGGTCCCATATATTTT; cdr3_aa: CASSQPREGPIYF
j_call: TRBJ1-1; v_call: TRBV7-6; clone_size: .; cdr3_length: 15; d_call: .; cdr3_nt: TGTGCCAGCAGCTTAAGTCACAGGGATGGGACCGAAGCTTTCTTT; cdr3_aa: CASSLSHRDGTEAFF
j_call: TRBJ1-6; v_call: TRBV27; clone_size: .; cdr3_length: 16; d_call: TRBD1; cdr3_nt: TGTGCCAGCAGTTCCCTGATACAGGGGGCTAATTCACCCCTCCACTTT; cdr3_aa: CASSSLIQGANSPLHF
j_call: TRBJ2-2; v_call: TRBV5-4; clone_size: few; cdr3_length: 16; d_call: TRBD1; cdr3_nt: TGTGCCAGCAGCACCGCCGGGACAGTGAACACCGGGGAGCTGTTTTTT; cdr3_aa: CASSTAGTVNTGELFF
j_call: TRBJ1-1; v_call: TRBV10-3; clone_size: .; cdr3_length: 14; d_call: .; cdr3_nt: TGTGCCATCAGTGAATCCTTTGGCGGTGCGGAAGCTTTCTTT; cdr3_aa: CAISESFGGAEAFF
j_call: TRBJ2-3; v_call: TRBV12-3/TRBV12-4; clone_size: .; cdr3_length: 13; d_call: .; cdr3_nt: TGTGCCAGCAGCGCCTTTAGCACAGATACGCAGTATTTT; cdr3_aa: CASSAFSTDTQYF
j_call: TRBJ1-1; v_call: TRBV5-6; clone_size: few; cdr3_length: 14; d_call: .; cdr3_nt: TGTGCCAGCAGCCGTTTCCCAGGCAGGGCGCCCGCTTTCTTT; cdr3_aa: CASSRFPGRAPAFF
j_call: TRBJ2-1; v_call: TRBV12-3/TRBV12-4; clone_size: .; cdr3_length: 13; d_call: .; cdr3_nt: TGTGCCAGCAGTTTCGGGGAGCCCAATGAGCAGTTCTTC; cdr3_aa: CASSFGEPNEQFF
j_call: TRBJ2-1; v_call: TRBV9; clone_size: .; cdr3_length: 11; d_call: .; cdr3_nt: TGTGCCAGCAGCCCCTCCCATGAGCAGTTCTTC; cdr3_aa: CASSPSHEQFF